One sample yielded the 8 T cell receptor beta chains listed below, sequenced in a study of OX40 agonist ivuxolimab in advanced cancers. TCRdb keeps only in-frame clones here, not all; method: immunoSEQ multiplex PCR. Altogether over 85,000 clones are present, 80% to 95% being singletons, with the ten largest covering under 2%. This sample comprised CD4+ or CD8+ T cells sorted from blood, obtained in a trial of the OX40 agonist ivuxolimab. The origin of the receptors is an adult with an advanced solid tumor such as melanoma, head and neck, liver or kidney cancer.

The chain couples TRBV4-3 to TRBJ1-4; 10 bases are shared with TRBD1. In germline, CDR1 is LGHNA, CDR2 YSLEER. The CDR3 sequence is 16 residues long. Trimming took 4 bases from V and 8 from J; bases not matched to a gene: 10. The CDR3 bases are TGCGCCAGCAGCCTTCAACCCGGGACAGGGGAAGAAAAACTGTTTTTT. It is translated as CASSLQPGTGEEKLFF.

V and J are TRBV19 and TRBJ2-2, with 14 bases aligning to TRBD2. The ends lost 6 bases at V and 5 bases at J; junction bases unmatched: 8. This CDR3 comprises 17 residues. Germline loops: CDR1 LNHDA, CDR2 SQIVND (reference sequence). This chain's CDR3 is CASRGLAGELGTGELFF. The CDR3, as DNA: TGTGCCAGTAGGGGACTAGCGGGAGAACTCGGAACCGGGGAGCTGTTTTTT.

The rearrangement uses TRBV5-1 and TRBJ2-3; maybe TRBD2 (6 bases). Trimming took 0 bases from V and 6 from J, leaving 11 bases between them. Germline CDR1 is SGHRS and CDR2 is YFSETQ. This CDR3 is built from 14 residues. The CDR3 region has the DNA TGCGCCAGCAGCTTGGGGGGACTTTTCGATACGCAGTATTTT. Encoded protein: CASSLGGLFDTQYF.

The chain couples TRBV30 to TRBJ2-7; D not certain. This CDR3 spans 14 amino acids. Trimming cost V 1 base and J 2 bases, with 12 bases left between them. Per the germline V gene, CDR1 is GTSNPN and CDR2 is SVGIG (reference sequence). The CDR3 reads CAWSGWQIPYEQYF. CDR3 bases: TGTGCCTGGAGTGGATGGCAGATACCCTACGAGCAGTACTTC.

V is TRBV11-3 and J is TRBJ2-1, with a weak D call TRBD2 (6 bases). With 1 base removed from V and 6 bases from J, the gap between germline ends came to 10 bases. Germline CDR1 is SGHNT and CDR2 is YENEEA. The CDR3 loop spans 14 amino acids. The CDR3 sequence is CASSLGGVINEQFF. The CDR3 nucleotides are TGTGCCAGCAGCTTAGGGGGGGTCATCAATGAGCAGTTCTTC.

DNA for the CDR3: TGTGCCAGCAGTGGGACTAGCGGGCTGGGGGAGACCCAGTACTTC. Translated: CASSGTSGLGETQYF. The chain uses TRBV6-1 and TRBJ2-5; 11 nucleotides line up with TRBD2. This CDR3 has 15 residues. Germline V lookup: CDR1 MNHNS, CDR2 SASEGT. The V gene end was trimmed by 4 bases and the J gene end by 5 bases; junction bases not matched to a gene: 6.

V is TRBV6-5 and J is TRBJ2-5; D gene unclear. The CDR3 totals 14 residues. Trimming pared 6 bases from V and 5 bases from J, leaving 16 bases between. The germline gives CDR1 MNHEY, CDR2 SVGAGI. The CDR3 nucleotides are TGTGCCAGCAGCCGATTTGCGGCTATGGAGACCCAGTACTTC. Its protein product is CASSRFAAMETQYF.

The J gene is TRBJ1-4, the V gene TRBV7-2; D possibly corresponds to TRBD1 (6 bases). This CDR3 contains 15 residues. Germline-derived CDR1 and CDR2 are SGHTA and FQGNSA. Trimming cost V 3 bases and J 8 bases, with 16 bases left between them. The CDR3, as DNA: TGTGCCAGCAGCTTGTTAGGGGGTGGGGAAGAAAAACTGTTTTTT. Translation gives CASSLLGGGEEKLFF.